The next 25 T cell receptor beta chains were all read from a single sample in a study of T cell responses to AZD1222 COVID-19 vaccine (dated by TCRdb to 2020 to 2022). The receptor library was made with the immunoSEQ multiplex PCR assay. TCRdb obtained this table from immuneACCESS and retained in-frame rearrangements with V and J assigned. These tables miss some clones; where compared with another copy, unresolved V genes account for less than half of the shortfall, and the remainder is unexplained. This sample gives 97,000 or so clones in total; more than 85% of them show up just once. The ten largest clones represent around 5% of the sample. What this sample's time point label stands for: baseline before first vaccination. The sequenced sample was peripheral blood, obtained on day 0 of AZD1222 vaccination. These receptors all stem from an adult in good health.

J is TRBJ2-1 and V is TRBV7-8, with TRBD2 matching over 11 bases. Germline CDR1 and CDR2: SGHVS and FQNEAQ. Trimming cost V 4 bases and J 7 bases; bases outside gene matches: 9. The CDR3 has 16 amino acids. The CDR3, as DNA: TGTGCCAGCAGCTCAACTAGCGGGAGTCGGAGTAATGAGCAGTTCTTC. It yields the protein CASSSTSGSRSNEQFF.

This clone was detected a few times. The chain's CDR3 is CASSLIQGGNSPLHF. The DNA for the CDR3 is TGTGCCAGCAGCCTTATACAGGGGGGTAATTCACCCCTCCACTTT. This chain connects TRBV7-6 to TRBJ1-6; the match to TRBD1 covers 8 bases. The CDR3 consists of 15 residues. V shed 5 bases, J shed 6 bases, and the junction held 6 bases outside the gene matches. The germline V gene has CDR1 SGHVS and CDR2 FNYEAQ.

V and J are TRBV29-1 and TRBJ2-1, with 13 nucleotides matching TRBD2. The germline CDR1 and CDR2 sequences are SQVTM and ANQGSEA. This CDR3 is 14 amino acids long. The V gene end was trimmed by 8 bases and the J gene end by 5 bases; junction bases not matched to a gene: 6. CDR3 DNA sequence: TGCAGCACATTAGGGACTAGCGGGAACAATGAGCAGTTCTTC. Residues: CSTLGTSGNNEQFF.

The J gene is TRBJ1-5, the V gene TRBV19; D is undetermined. The CDR3 totals 12 residues. Trimming shortened V by 5 bases and J by 3 bases, and 5 bases separated the two germline ends. Germline V lookup: CDR1 LNHDA, CDR2 SQIVND (reference sequence). The CDR3 DNA sequence: TGTGCCAGTAGTGGATCCAATCAGCCCCAGCATTTT. As protein: CASSGSNQPQHF.

This chain uses TRBV4-3 with TRBJ2-1; the D gene is possibly TRBD2 (5 bases). Germline CDR1 and CDR2: LGHNA and YSLEER. V was cut by 4 bases and J by 10 bases, with 11 bases left in between. This CDR3 is built from 12 residues. The CDR3 bases are TGCGCCAGCAGCCGGAACAGCGGAGAGCAGTTCTTC. Residues: CASSRNSGEQFF.

This chain uses TRBV7-2 with TRBJ2-7; possible D gene TRBD2, 5 bases. Germline lookup yields CDR1 SGHTA and CDR2 FQGNSA. The length of the CDR3 is 12 residues. The ends were cut back, 5 bases at V and 6 bases at J, with 11 bases in the middle. CDR3 in amino acids: CASSLTRGEQYF. For the CDR3, the DNA is TGTGCCAGCAGCCTCACTAGAGGCGAGCAGTACTTC. Filled out from reference TRBV7-2 and TRBJ2-7, the complete variable domain reads GAGVSQSPSNKVTEKGKDVELRCDPISGHTALYWYRQSLGQGLEFLIYFQGNSAPDKSGLPSDRFSAERTGGSVSTLTIQRTQQEDSAVYLCASSLTRGEQYFGPGTRLTVT.

The chain links TRBV28 to TRBJ1-1; no reliable D call. Trimming removed 5 bases at V and 4 bases at J, with 14 bases between. This CDR3 spans 14 amino acids. Germline-derived CDR1 and CDR2 are MDHEN and SYDVKM. CDR3: CASSPLILVTEAFF. In DNA, the CDR3 is TGTGCCAGCAGTCCCCTTATACTTGTCACTGAAGCTTTCTTT.

The gene calls are TRBV7-9 and TRBJ1-3; D may be TRBD1 (5 bases). Germline CDR1 reads SEHNR; CDR2 reads FQNEAQ (reference sequence). The CDR3 spans 16 residues. The ends were cut back, 2 bases at V and 0 bases at J, with 11 bases in the middle. The CDR3 loop is CASSLKGQDSGNTIYF. The CDR3 coding sequence is TGTGCCAGCAGCTTAAAGGGGCAGGACTCTGGAAACACCATATATTTT.

The chain joins TRBV19 to TRBJ2-5; the match to TRBD1 covers 12 bases. V was pared by 0 bases and J by 5 bases, with 4 bases of the junction left unmatched. CDR3 length: 16 amino acids. Germline V gives CDR1 LNHDA, CDR2 SQIVND (reference sequence). The CDR3 nucleotides are TGTGCCAGTAGTATAGAGGGGACAGGGGGCCCCGAGACCCAGTACTTC. Its protein product is CASSIEGTGGPETQYF. Full variable domain (rest looked up from reference TRBV19 and TRBJ2-5): DGGITQSPKYLFRKEGQNVTLSCEQNLNHDAMYWYRQDPGQGLRLIYYSQIVNDFQKGDIAEGYSVSREKKESFPLTVTSAQKNPTAFYLCASSIEGTGGPETQYFGPGTRLLVL.

V is TRBV30 and J is TRBJ2-7; D gene ambiguous. The CDR3 runs to 12 residues. V was clipped by 1 base and J by 2 bases, with 6 bases between them. Germline CDR1 and CDR2: GTSNPN and SVGIG (reference sequence). CDR3 in DNA: TGTGCCTGGAGTGCTGGTACCTACGAGCAGTACTTC. This gives the protein CAWSAGTYEQYF. Complete variable domain (other parts from reference TRBV30 and TRBJ2-7): SQTIHQWPATLVQPVGSPLSLECTVEGTSNPNLYWYRQAAGRGLQLLFYSVGIGQISSEVPQNLSASRPQDRQFILSSKKLLLSDSGFYLCAWSAGTYEQYFGPGTRLTVT.

The J gene is TRBJ2-1, the V gene TRBV7-9; D is ambiguous. V was shortened by 1 base and J by 10 bases, with 17 bases between the two germline ends. Germline V gene sequence: CDR1 SEHNR, CDR2 FQNEAQ (reference sequence). The length of the CDR3 is 15 residues. The CDR3, as DNA: TGTGCCAGCAGCTTAGGTGCCCAAACCCTGAGGGAGCAGTTCTTC. The encoded protein is CASSLGAQTLREQFF.

This clone was found once. The chain combines TRBV5-5 with TRBJ1-5, with 8 bases aligning to TRBD1. Looked up from germline, CDR1 is SGHKS and CDR2 is YYEKEE (reference sequence). With V trimmed by 4 bases and J by 6 bases, 9 bases remained unmatched. The CDR3 is 15 residues long. CDR3 sequence reads: CASSGQGGGIQPQHF. As DNA, the CDR3 is TGTGCCAGCAGCGGACAGGGTGGGGGTATTCAGCCCCAGCATTTT.

The table lists this clone with a few counts. The gene calls are TRBV5-5 and TRBJ2-2; D call uncertain. The CDR3 spans 12 residues. Trimming took off 0 bases at V and 6 bases at J, with 3 bases between the two ends. CDR1 and CDR2 (germline): SGHKS, YYEKEE (reference sequence). CDR3: CASSLVPGELFF. The CDR3 DNA is TGTGCCAGCAGCTTGGTCCCCGGGGAGCTGTTTTTT.

The rearrangement links TRBV28 to TRBJ2-2; possibly TRBD2 for D (7 bases). CDR3 length: 16 amino acids. CDR1 and CDR2 (germline): MDHEN, SYDVKM. Trimming left V 6 bases short and J 0 bases short, with 14 bases between. This CDR3 is CASRGRGQANTGELFF. The DNA for the CDR3 is TGTGCCAGCAGAGGGAGGGGACAAGCGAACACCGGGGAGCTGTTTTTT.

A single count supports this clone. The chain has TRBV28 and TRBJ2-1; 9 bases match TRBD2. CDR1 and CDR2 from the germline V gene are MDHEN and SYDVKM. The CDR3 covers 15 residues. V trimming: 2 bases; J trimming: 15 bases; junction bases outside the gene matches: 14. The CDR3 region has the DNA TGTGCCAGCAGTTTAAGTATCGAGGGTAGCGGGGGCATGTTCTTC. Its translation is CASSLSIEGSGGMFF.

The chain joins TRBV9 to TRBJ2-1, with D perhaps matching TRBD1 (5 bases). Germline-derived CDR1 and CDR2 are SGDLS and YYNGEE. CDR3 length: 14 residues. The V and J ends lost 0 bases and 8 bases respectively, with 12 bases between them. The CDR3 DNA reads as TGTGCCAGCAGCGTAGGTTCAGGGTTCGATGAGCAGTTCTTC. The encoded protein is CASSVGSGFDEQFF.

This chain connects TRBV2 to TRBJ2-5; 13 bases map to TRBD2. CDR1 is SNHLY, CDR2 FYNNEI, per germline. V was pared by 5 bases and J by 5 bases, with 5 bases of the junction left unmatched. The CDR3 sequence is 15 residues long. CDR3 bases: TGTGCCAGCAGTTGGACTAGCGGGGGTGGGGAGACCCAGTACTTC. It yields the protein CASSWTSGGGETQYF.

DNA for the CDR3: TGTGCCAGCAGTCCACAGGGGGTAGATACGCAGTATTTT. Its translation: CASSPQGVDTQYF. The V call is TRBV6-5, the J call TRBJ2-3; TRBD1 matches 8 bases. This CDR3 comprises 13 residues. Per the germline V gene, CDR1 is MNHEY and CDR2 is SVGAGI. After removal of 5 bases from V and 5 bases from J, the junction contained 3 bases not matched to a gene.

The V and J genes are TRBV27 and TRBJ2-3; 14 bases line up with TRBD2. Per the germline V gene, CDR1 is MNHEY and CDR2 is SMNVEV (reference sequence). With 5 bases clipped from V and 2 bases from J, the junction kept 12 bases outside the gene matches. The CDR3 totals 19 residues. The CDR3 reads CASSLGLAGVNFHTDTQYF. The CDR3 DNA follows: TGTGCCAGCAGTCTGGGACTAGCGGGAGTCAATTTCCACACAGATACGCAGTATTTT.

This chain uses TRBV4-3 with TRBJ2-1; D may correspond to TRBD1 or TRBD2 (5 bases each). The CDR3 is made up of 15 amino acids. Trimming shortened V by 0 bases and J by 8 bases, and 14 bases separated the two germline ends. Germline assignment: CDR1 LGHNA and CDR2 YSLEER. This CDR3 reads CASSQDGTRMDEQFF. CDR3 nucleotide sequence: TGCGCCAGCAGCCAAGATGGGACCCGGATGGATGAGCAGTTCTTC.

V and J are TRBV6-5 and TRBJ2-1, with unresolved D. The germline gives CDR1 MNHEY, CDR2 SVGAGI. This CDR3 is built from 13 residues. The germline V and J ends were trimmed by 6 bases and 8 bases, with 14 bases remaining between them. For the CDR3, the DNA is TGTGCCAGCAGCCCCAGACTTGGTGATGAGCAGTTCTTC. Translated, it gives CASSPRLGDEQFF.

This CDR3 is CASSPMGPTDTQYF. The CDR3 nucleotides are TGTGCCAGTAGTCCCATGGGACCCACAGATACGCAGTATTTT. The rearrangement joins TRBV19 to TRBJ2-3; D tentatively fits TRBD1 or TRBD2 (5 bases each). V shed 5 bases and J shed 2 bases, with 11 bases lying between them. Germline-derived CDR1 and CDR2 are LNHDA and SQIVND (reference sequence). The CDR3 has 14 residues.

This chain links TRBV6-2 or TRBV6-3 with TRBJ1-5, with 7 bases aligning to TRBD1. The CDR3 covers 16 residues. V lost 4 bases and J lost 6; bases outside the gene matches: 12. Germline loops: CDR1 MNHEY, CDR2 SVGEGT. CDR3 sequence reads: CASSLGQAVGSQPQHF. CDR3 sequence (DNA): TGTGCCAGCAGTTTAGGACAGGCGGTCGGTAGTCAGCCCCAGCATTTT.

The J gene is TRBJ2-5, the V gene TRBV28, with a possible D match to TRBD1 (6 bases). The CDR3 is made up of 12 amino acids. Germline-derived CDR1 and CDR2 are MDHEN and SYDVKM. The V and J ends lost 7 bases and 7 bases respectively, with 13 bases between them. This chain's CDR3 is CASITGSGTQYF. The CDR3 region has the DNA TGTGCCAGCATCACAGGGTCTGGGACCCAGTACTTC.

This clone was observed a handful of times. The chain employs TRBV5-6 and TRBJ1-3; D may be TRBD1 (5 bases). Trimming left V 0 bases short and J 3 bases short, with 7 bases between. The CDR3 contains 14 residues. Per the germline V gene, CDR1 is SGHDT and CDR2 is YYEEEE. As DNA, the CDR3 is TGTGCCAGCAGCTTGGGACAGTTTGGAAACACCATATATTTT. Protein: CASSLGQFGNTIYF.